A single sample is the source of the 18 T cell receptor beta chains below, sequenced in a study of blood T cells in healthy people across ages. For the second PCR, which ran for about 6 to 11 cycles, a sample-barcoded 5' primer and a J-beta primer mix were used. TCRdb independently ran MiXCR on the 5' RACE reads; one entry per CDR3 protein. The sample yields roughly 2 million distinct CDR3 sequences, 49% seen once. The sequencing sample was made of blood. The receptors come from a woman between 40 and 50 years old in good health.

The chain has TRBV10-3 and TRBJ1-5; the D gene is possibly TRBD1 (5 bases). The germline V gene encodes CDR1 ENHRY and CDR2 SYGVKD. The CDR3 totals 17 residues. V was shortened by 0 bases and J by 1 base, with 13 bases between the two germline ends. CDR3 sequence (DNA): TGTGCCATCAGTGAGTCGTGGGGGGGTGAAAGCAATCAGCCCCAGCATTTT. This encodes CAISESWGGESNQPQHF.

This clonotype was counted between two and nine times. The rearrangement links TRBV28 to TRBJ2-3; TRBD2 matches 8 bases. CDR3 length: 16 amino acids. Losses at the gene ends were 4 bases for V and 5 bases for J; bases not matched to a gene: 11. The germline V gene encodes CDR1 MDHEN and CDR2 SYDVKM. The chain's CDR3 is CASSSPRGGRGDTQYF. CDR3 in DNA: TGTGCCAGCAGTTCCCCCCGCGGGGGGCGGGGAGATACGCAGTATTTT. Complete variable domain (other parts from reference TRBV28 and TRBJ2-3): DVKVTQSSRYLVKRTGEKVFLECVQDMDHENMFWYRQDPGLGLRLIYFSYDVKMKEKGDIPEGYSVSREKKERFSLILESASTNQTSMYLCASSSPRGGRGDTQYFGPGTRLTVL.

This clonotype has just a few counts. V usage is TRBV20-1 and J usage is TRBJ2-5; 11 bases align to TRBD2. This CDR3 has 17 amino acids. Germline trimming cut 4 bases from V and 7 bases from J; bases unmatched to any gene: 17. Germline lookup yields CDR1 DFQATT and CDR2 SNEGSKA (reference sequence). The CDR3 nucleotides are TGCAGTGCTACCGACTGGGAACTAGCGGGAGATGTGGGGACCCAGTACTTC. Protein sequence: CSATDWELAGDVGTQYF.

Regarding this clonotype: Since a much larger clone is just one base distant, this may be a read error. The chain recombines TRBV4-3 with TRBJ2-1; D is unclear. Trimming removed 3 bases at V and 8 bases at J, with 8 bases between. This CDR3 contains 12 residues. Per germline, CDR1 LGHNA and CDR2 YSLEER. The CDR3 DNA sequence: TGCGCCAGCAGCCAGGGTGACGATGAGCAGTTCTTC. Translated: CASSQGDDEQFF.

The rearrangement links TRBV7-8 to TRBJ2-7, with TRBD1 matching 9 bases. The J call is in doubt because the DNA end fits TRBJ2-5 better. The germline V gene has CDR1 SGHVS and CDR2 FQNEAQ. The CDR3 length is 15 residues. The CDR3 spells CASSSQTGGGETQYF. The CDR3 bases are TGTGCCAGCAGCTCCCAGACAGGGGGAGGAGAGACCCAGTACTTC.

The CDR3: CSARDRVNSPLHF. The CDR3 DNA reads TGCAGTGCGCGGGACAGGGTTAATTCACCCCTCCACTTT. The chain has TRBV20-1 and TRBJ1-6; 9 bases line up with TRBD1. This CDR3 has 13 amino acids. In germline, CDR1 is DFQATT, CDR2 SNEGSKA (reference sequence). The V segment lost 6 bases and the J segment 6 bases; nucleotides outside the gene matches: 3.

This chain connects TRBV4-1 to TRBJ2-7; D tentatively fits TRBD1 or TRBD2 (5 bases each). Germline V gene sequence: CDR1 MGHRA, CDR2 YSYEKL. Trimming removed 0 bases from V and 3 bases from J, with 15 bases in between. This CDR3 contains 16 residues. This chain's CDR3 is CASSQDFQGVLYEQYF. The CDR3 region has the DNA TGCGCCAGCAGCCAAGATTTCCAGGGAGTCCTCTACGAGCAGTACTTC.

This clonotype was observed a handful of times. For the CDR3, the DNA is TGTGCCAGCGGGGTCCCCTACGAGCAGTACTTC. This gives the protein CASGVPYEQYF. V and J are TRBV6-1 and TRBJ2-5; D uncertain. The J call could be wrong; TRBJ2-7 is a better fit for the DNA end. This CDR3 comprises 11 residues. Germline V lookup: CDR1 MNHNS, CDR2 SASEGT.

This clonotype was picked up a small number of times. CDR3 DNA: TGTGCCAGCAGCTTAGGGACAGGGAACACAGATACGCAGTATTTT. The encoded protein is CASSLGTGNTDTQYF. The chain recombines TRBV13 with TRBJ2-3; 7 bases align to TRBD1. The CDR3 totals 15 residues. Germline V gives CDR1 PRHDT, CDR2 FYEKMQ (reference sequence). The J segment lost 2 bases and the V segment lost 0 bases, leaving 2 bases of the junction unmatched.

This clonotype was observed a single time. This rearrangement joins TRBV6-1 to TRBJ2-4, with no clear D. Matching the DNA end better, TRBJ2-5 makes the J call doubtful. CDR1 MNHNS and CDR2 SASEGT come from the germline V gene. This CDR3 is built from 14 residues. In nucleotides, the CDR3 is TGTGCCAGCAGTGAAATGGGAAACTGGGAGACCCAGTACTTC. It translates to CASSEMGNWETQYF.

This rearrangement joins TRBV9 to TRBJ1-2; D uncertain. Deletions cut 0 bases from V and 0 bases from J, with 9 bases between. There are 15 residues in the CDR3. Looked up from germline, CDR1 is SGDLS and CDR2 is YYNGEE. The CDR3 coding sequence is TGTGCCAGCAGCGTAGCAGGTCGAGCTAACTATGGCTACACCTTC. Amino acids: CASSVAGRANYGYTF.

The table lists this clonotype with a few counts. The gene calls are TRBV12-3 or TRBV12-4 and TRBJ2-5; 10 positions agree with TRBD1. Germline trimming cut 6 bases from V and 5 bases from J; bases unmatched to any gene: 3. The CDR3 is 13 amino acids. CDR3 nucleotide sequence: TGTGCCAGCAGGGACAGGGGGGGGGAGACCCAGTACTTC. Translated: CASRDRGGETQYF.

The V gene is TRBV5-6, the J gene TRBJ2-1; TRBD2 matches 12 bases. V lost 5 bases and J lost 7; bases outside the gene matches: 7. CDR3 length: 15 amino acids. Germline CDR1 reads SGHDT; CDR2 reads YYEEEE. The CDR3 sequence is CASRMGLAGENEQFF. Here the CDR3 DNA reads TGTGCCAGCAGGATGGGACTAGCGGGTGAAAATGAGCAGTTCTTC.

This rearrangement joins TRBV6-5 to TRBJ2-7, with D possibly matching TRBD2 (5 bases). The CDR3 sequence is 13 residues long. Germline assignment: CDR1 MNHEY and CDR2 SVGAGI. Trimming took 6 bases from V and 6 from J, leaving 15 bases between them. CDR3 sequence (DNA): TGTGCCAGCAGGGTCCGAAGAGGAGGCGAGCAGTACTTC. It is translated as CASRVRRGGEQYF.

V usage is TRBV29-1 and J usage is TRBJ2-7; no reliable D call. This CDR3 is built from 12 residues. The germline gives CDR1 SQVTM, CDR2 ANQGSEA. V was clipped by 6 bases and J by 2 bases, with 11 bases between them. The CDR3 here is CSVVLGTYEQYF. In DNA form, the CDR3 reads TGCAGCGTGGTTTTAGGGACCTACGAGCAGTACTTC.

The CDR3 region is CASRDRLAGYNEQFF. The CDR3 DNA sequence: TGTGCCAGCAGGGACCGACTAGCGGGGTACAATGAGCAGTTCTTC. The rearrangement joins TRBV6-6 to TRBJ2-1, with TRBD2 identical over 11 bases. CDR1 and CDR2 (germline): MNHNY, SVGAGI (reference sequence). Trimming cost V 6 bases and J 4 bases; bases outside gene matches: 5. The CDR3 has 15 amino acids.

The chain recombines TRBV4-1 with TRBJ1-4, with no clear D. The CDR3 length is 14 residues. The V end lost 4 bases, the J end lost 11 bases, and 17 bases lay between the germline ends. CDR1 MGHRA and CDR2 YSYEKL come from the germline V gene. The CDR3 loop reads CASSPEDGPSKLFF. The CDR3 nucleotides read TGCGCCAGCAGCCCGGAGGACGGGCCGTCGAAACTGTTTTTT.

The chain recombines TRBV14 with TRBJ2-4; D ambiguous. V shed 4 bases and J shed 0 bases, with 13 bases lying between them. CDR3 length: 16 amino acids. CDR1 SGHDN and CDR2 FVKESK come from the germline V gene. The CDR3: CASSRDKGLAKNIQYF. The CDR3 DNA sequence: TGTGCCAGCAGCCGAGATAAGGGATTAGCCAAAAACATTCAGTACTTC. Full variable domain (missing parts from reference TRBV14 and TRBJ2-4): EAGVTQFPSHSVIEKGQTVTLRCDPISGHDNLYWYRRVMGKEIKFLLHFVKESKQDESGMPNNRFLAERTGGTYSTLKVQPAELEDSGVYFCASSRDKGLAKNIQYFGAGTRLSVL.